This T cell receptor (beta chain) appears in the sequencing data of a study of cytomegalovirus exposure and HLA in healthy donors. Turning to the study itself: Samples from HLA-typed donors yielded approximately 88 million unique TCRs in an early data release.

Germline lookup yields CDR1 SEHNR and CDR2 FQNEAQ (reference sequence). The V end lost 6 bases, the J end lost 1 base, and 13 bases lay between the germline ends. The CDR3 has 14 amino acids. Vbeta (60) and Jbeta (13) primers were used in the PCR. Measured with immunoSEQ multiplex PCR; TCRdb has only the in-frame clones, and not every one. The sample comprises more than 130,000 clones, around 80% of which are singletons, and approximately 5.1% rests with the top ten. Study results and caveats: Earlier findings revealed that most TCR beta V segments proved productive either about 87% or about 30% of the time. Judged likely to be a sequencing artifact was a cluster of highly shared sequence variants.

Turning to this clone: Its specificity is unknown.

This TCR was sampled from a male donor in good health and CMV-seronegative. V is TRBV7-9 and J is TRBJ2-7; D is unclear. The sample comprised PBMCs. CDR3 coding DNA: TGTGCCAGCAGTCCTATGGCCGGGTCCTACGAGCAGTACTTC. Translation gives CASSPMAGSYEQYF.